The clone carrying this TCR beta chain has only one observation. Fresh peripheral blood, about 9.9 ml, yielded the PBMCs. This CDR3 is 15 amino acids long. V was clipped by 2 bases and J by 5 bases; unmatched bases: 8. Germline V lookup: CDR1 SGHDT, CDR2 YYEEEE. This sample was included in a study of T cells in Graves' hyperthyroidism and ophthalmopathy. RNA transcripts were the template for amplifying TCR beta CDR3 regions. In the first-round RT-PCR of the TCR CDR3, the HTBI primer set was used. Each CDR3 protein is one row after TCRdb ran MiXCR on the multiplex PCR reads. This table holds around 270,000 distinct CDR3 sequences, roughly 19% found once.

The sample comprised blood. The chain combines TRBV5-6 with TRBJ1-2; 8 bases are a match to TRBD1. This TCR was recovered from a man aged 50 to 60 with Graves' ophthalmopathy. CDR3 residues: CASSFQDRDLYGYTF. The CDR3 coding sequence is TGTGCCAGCAGCTTTCAGGACAGGGACCTATATGGCTACACCTTC.